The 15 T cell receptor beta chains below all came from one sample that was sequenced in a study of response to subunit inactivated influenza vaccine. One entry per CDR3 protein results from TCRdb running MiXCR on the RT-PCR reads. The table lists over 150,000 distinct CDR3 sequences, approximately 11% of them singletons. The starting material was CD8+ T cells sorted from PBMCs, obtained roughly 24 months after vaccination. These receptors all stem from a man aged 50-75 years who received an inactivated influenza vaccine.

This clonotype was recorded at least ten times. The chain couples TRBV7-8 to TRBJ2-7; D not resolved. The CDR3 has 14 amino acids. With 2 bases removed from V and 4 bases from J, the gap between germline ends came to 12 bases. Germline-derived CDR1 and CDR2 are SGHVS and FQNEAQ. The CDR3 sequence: CASSLSPAVYEQYF. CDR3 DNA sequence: TGTGCCAGCAGCTTATCCCCCGCGGTGTACGAGCAGTACTTC. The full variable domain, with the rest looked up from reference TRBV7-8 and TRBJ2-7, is GAGVSQSPRYKVAKRGQDVALRCDPISGHVSLFWYQQALGQGPEFLTYFQNEAQLDKSGLPSDRFFAERPEGSVSTLKIQRTQQEDSAVYLCASSLSPAVYEQYFGPGTRLTVT.

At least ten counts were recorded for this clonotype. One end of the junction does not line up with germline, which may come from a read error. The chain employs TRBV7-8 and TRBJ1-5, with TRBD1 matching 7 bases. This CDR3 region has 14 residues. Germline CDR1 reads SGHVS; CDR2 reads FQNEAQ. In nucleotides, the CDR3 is TGTGCCAGCAGTTTAGGGACAGGCAATCAGCCCCAGCATTTT. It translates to CASSLGTGNQPQHF.

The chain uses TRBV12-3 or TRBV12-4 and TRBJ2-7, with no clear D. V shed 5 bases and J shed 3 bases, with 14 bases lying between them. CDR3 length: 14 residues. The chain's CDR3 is CASSRPQLFYEQYF. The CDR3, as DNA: TGTGCCAGCAGTCGTCCTCAGCTGTTCTACGAGCAGTACTTC.

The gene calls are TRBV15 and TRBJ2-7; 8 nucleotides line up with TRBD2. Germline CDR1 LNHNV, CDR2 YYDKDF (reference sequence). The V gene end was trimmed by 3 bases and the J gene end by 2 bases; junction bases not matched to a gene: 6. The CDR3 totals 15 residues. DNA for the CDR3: TGTGCCACCAGCAGCGGACTAGCCGTAGCCTACGAGCAGTACTTC. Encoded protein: CATSSGLAVAYEQYF.

The CDR3 is CASSPAAWGEVYEQYF. In nucleotides, the CDR3 is TGTGCCAGCAGCCCAGCCGCGTGGGGGGAAGTCTACGAGCAGTACTTC. The rearrangement joins TRBV7-8 to TRBJ2-7, with D perhaps TRBD2 (6 bases). V was clipped by 5 bases and J by 3 bases, with 20 bases between them. This CDR3 contains 16 residues. Germline CDR1 reads SGHVS; CDR2 reads FQNEAQ. Filled out from reference TRBV7-8 and TRBJ2-7, the complete variable domain reads GAGVSQSPRYKVAKRGQDVALRCDPISGHVSLFWYQQALGQGPEFLTYFQNEAQLDKSGLPSDRFFAERPEGSVSTLKIQRTQQEDSAVYLCASSPAAWGEVYEQYFGPGTRLTVT.

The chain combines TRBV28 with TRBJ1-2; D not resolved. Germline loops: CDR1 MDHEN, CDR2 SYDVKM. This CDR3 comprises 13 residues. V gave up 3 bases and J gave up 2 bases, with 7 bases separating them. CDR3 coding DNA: TGTGCCAGCAGTTTTCAGATAAACTATGGCTACACCTTC. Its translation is CASSFQINYGYTF.

The CDR3 is CSATAGMLVYEQYF. The CDR3 nucleotides read TGCAGTGCTACCGCCGGGATGCTGGTCTACGAGCAGTACTTC. The rearrangement joins TRBV20-1 to TRBJ2-7, with D tentatively TRBD2 (5 bases). Germline-derived CDR1 and CDR2 are DFQATT and SNEGSKA (reference sequence). The CDR3 extends over 14 amino acids. Trimming took 4 bases from V and 3 from J, leaving 16 bases between them.

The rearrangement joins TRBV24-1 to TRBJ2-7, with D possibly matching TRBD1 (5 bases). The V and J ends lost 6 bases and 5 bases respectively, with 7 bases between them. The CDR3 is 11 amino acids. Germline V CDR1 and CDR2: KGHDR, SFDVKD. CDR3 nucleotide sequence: TGTGCCACCAGTTCAGGGAACGAGCAGTACTTC. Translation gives CATSSGNEQYF.

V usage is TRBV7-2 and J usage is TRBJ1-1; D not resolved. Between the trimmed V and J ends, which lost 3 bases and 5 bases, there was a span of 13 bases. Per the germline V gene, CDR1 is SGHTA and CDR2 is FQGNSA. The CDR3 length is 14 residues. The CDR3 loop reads CASSFLTVGTEAFF. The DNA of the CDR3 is TGTGCCAGCAGCTTCTTGACTGTCGGGACTGAAGCTTTCTTT.

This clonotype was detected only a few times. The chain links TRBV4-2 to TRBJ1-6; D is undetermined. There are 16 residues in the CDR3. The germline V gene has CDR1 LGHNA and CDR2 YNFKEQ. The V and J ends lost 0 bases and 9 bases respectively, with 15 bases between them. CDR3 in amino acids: CASSQDLERVRSPLHF. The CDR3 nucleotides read TGTGCCAGCAGCCAAGATTTAGAGAGGGTACGTTCACCCCTCCACTTT.

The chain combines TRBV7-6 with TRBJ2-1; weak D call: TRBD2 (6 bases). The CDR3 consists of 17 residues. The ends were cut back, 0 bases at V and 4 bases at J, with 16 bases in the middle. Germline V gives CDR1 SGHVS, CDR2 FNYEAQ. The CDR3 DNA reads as TGTGCCAGCAGCTTAGCTTTCGTGGCTAGCGTGTACAATGAGCAGTTCTTC. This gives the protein CASSLAFVASVYNEQFF.

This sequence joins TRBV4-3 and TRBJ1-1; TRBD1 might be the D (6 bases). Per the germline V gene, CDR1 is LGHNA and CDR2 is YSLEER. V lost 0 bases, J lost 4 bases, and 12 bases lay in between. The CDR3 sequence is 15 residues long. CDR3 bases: TGCGCCAGCAGCCAAGATCCAGGGGCGAGCACTGAAGCTTTCTTT. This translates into CASSQDPGASTEAFF.

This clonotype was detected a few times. The CDR3 protein is CSVGGGPELYEQYF. In DNA form, the CDR3 reads TGCAGCGTCGGGGGGGGCCCAGAACTTTACGAGCAGTACTTC. This chain joins TRBV29-1 and TRBJ2-7, with 8 positions matching TRBD2. Germline CDR1 is SQVTM and CDR2 is ANQGSEA. This CDR3 has 14 amino acids. Germline trimming cut 6 bases from V and 4 bases from J; bases unmatched to any gene: 11.

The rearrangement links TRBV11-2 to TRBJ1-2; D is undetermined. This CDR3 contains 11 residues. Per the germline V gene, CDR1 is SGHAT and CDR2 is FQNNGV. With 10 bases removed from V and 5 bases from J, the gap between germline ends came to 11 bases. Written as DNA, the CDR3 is TGTGCCATATTGGGATCATATGGCTACACCTTC. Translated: CAILGSYGYTF.

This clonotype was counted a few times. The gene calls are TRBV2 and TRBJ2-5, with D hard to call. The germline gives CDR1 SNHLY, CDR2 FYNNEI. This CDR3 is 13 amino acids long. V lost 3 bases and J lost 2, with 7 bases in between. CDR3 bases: TGTGCCAGCAGTGACCACCCTCAAGAGACCCAGTACTTC. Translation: CASSDHPQETQYF. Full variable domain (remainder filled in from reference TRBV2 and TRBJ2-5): EPEVTQTPSHQVTQMGQEVILRCVPISNHLYFYWYRQILGQKVEFLVSFYNNEISEKSEIFDDQFSVERPDGSNFTLKIRSTKLEDSAMYFCASSDHPQETQYFGPGTRLLVL.